These T cell receptor beta chains were read from a single sample in a study of cytomegalovirus exposure and HLA in healthy donors. Libraries were prepared by immunoSEQ multiplex PCR; TCRdb keeps only in-frame clonotypes and omits some of them. Among about 94,000 clones listed, around 77% were seen once. Material for sequencing was PBMCs. These receptors were obtained from a young man in good health and CMV-seronegative. Each CDR3 is given with its conserved first and last residue. Fields, in order: D gene, V gene, J gene, clone size, CDR3 DNA, CDR3 protein. A D gene is named only where the DNA matches it firmly. The listing skips clone size in some rows; elsewhere it reads once, few, many or a size class.

D: TRBD1; V: TRBV6-1; J: TRBJ2-7; size: -; DNA: TGTGCCAGCAGTCGGGACAGGGTGGATGAGCAGTACTTC; CDR3: CASSRDRVDEQYF
D: TRBD1; V: TRBV9; J: TRBJ1-3; size: -; DNA: TGTGCCAGCAGCCTGACAGGGGCTGGAAACACCATATATTTT; CDR3: CASSLTGAGNTIYF
D: -; V: TRBV6-1; J: TRBJ2-7; size: few; DNA: TGTGCCAGCACCAGGGCAGTCGAGGACGAGCAGTACTTC; CDR3: CASTRAVEDEQYF
D: TRBD1; V: TRBV6-5; J: TRBJ1-1; size: -; DNA: TGTGCCAGCAGGATACAGGGGGCTCACACTGAAGCTTTCTTT; CDR3: CASRIQGAHTEAFF
D: TRBD2; V: TRBV30; J: TRBJ2-7; size: -; DNA: TGTGCCTGGAATGTGGCGGGGGGAACCTACGAGCAGTACTTC; CDR3: CAWNVAGGTYEQYF
D: -; V: TRBV28; J: TRBJ1-3; size: -; DNA: TGTGCCAGCAGTCTGGCCTCTGGAGGCTCTGGAAACACCATATATTTT; CDR3: CASSLASGGSGNTIYF
D: -; V: TRBV7-2; J: TRBJ1-1; size: few; DNA: TGTGCCAGCAGCTTAGCACACATTAGGGGCGAAGCTTTCTTT; CDR3: CASSLAHIRGEAFF
D: -; V: TRBV5-1; J: TRBJ2-7; size: -; DNA: TGCGCCAGCAGCTTGTTCCTAGCCTCCTACGAGCAGTACTTC; CDR3: CASSLFLASYEQYF
D: TRBD2; V: TRBV2; J: TRBJ2-7; size: few; DNA: TGTGCCAGCAGACTAGCGGGTTCCTCCTACGAGCAGTACTTC; CDR3: CASRLAGSSYEQYF
D: -; V: TRBV11-3; J: TRBJ2-1; size: -; DNA: TGTGCCAGCAGCTTCAATGAGTGGGGGCCTGAGCAGTTCTTC; CDR3: CASSFNEWGPEQFF
D: -; V: TRBV15; J: TRBJ2-1; size: -; DNA: TGTGCCACCAGCAGAGATCCGCAGGCTGCTGGCTACAATGAGCAGTTCTTC; CDR3: CATSRDPQAAGYNEQFF
D: -; V: TRBV7-8; J: TRBJ2-1; size: -; DNA: TGTGCCAGCAGCCAACAGGGTAATGAGCAGTTCTTC; CDR3: CASSQQGNEQFF
D: TRBD1; V: TRBV19; J: TRBJ2-7; size: -; DNA: TGTGCCAGTAGTATACCGGGACAGGGGACTTACGAGCAGTACTTC; CDR3: CASSIPGQGTYEQYF
D: -; V: TRBV7-9; J: TRBJ2-3; size: -; DNA: TGTGCCAGCAGCTCTACCAGGGAAGCAGATACGCAGTATTTT; CDR3: CASSSTREADTQYF
D: TRBD1; V: TRBV13; J: TRBJ1-2; size: -; DNA: TGTGCCAGCAGCCGTGATTCAGGGGGCTTTGACTATGGCTACACCTTC; CDR3: CASSRDSGGFDYGYTF
D: TRBD2; V: TRBV2; J: TRBJ2-3; size: -; DNA: TGTGCCAGCAGGACTTCGGGGGGGGGCCGTGGGGACACAGATACGCAGTATTTT; CDR3: CASRTSGGGRGDTDTQYF
D: TRBD1; V: TRBV4-1; J: TRBJ2-2; size: -; DNA: TGCGCCAGCAGCCCGCGGACAGGGGACACCGGGGAGCTGTTTTTT; CDR3: CASSPRTGDTGELFF
D: -; V: TRBV6-4; J: TRBJ1-1; size: once; DNA: TGTGCCAGCAGTGACTCGTGGGGGGGGAACACTGAAGCTTTCTTT; CDR3: CASSDSWGGNTEAFF
D: -; V: TRBV6-6; J: TRBJ2-1; size: -; DNA: TGTGCCAGCAGTTACGCGGACAGCTCCTACAATGAGCAGTTCTTC; CDR3: CASSYADSSYNEQFF
D: -; V: TRBV23-1; J: TRBJ1-4; size: -; DNA: TGCGCCAGCAGCTCTGAAAAACTGTTTTTT; CDR3: CASSSEKLFF